A selection of T cell receptor beta chains follows, all from one sample in a study of blood T cell repertoires in COVID-19. Here immunoSEQ multiplex PCR was the method, and the copy in TCRdb shows in-frame clones only, minus some. The sample has about 45,000 clones, about 90% seen once. The sample was peripheral blood. Source of these receptors: a human donor in a cohort sampled during active COVID-19. Each CDR3 is given with its conserved first and last residue. D genes are given only for firm matches. For some rows the clone size is stated as once, few or many, or as a class when expanded; others skip it.

cdr3_nt: TGTGCCAGCAGCTTTTGGCGGGGGGGTGGAGATACGCAGTATTTT; cdr3_aa: CASSFWRGGGDTQYF; v_call: TRBV7-9; cdr3_length: 15; clone_size: few; j_call: TRBJ2-3; d_call: TRBD2
cdr3_nt: TGTGCCAGCAGTTTATTTAGGACAGGGGGTAACTATGGCTACACCTTC; cdr3_aa: CASSLFRTGGNYGYTF; v_call: TRBV28; cdr3_length: 16; clone_size: once; j_call: TRBJ1-2; d_call: TRBD1
cdr3_nt: TGTGCTAGTGGTTTGGCCCTGGGACAGCTGAACACCGGGGAGCTGTTTTTT; cdr3_aa: CASGLALGQLNTGELFF; v_call: TRBV12-5; cdr3_length: 17; clone_size: -; j_call: TRBJ2-2; d_call: TRBD1
cdr3_nt: TGTGCCAGCAGCCCTGAACCCCGGGTTGTCGAGACCCAGTACTTC; cdr3_aa: CASSPEPRVVETQYF; v_call: TRBV7-6; cdr3_length: 15; clone_size: -; j_call: TRBJ2-5; d_call: -
cdr3_nt: TGCAGCGTTGGAGGGACAGGGGGCGCGACGAACACTGAAGCTTTCTTT; cdr3_aa: CSVGGTGGATNTEAFF; v_call: TRBV29-1; cdr3_length: 16; clone_size: -; j_call: TRBJ1-1; d_call: TRBD1
cdr3_nt: TGTGCCAGTACATCAGGGGGGTCAGCTTTCTTT; cdr3_aa: CASTSGGSAFF; v_call: TRBV25-1; cdr3_length: 11; clone_size: -; j_call: TRBJ1-1; d_call: TRBD1
cdr3_nt: TGTGCCAGTAGTTACTCTAGCGGGGGAGGCTACAATGAGCAGTTCTTC; cdr3_aa: CASSYSSGGGYNEQFF; v_call: TRBV19; cdr3_length: 16; clone_size: few; j_call: TRBJ2-1; d_call: TRBD2
cdr3_nt: TGTGCCAGCAGTCCCCGGACAGAGTCCTACGAGCAGTACTTC; cdr3_aa: CASSPRTESYEQYF; v_call: TRBV6-5; cdr3_length: 14; clone_size: -; j_call: TRBJ2-7; d_call: -
cdr3_nt: TGTGCCAGCAGCGACGACCTCGGGACAGCTAGCTCTGGAAACACCATATATTTT; cdr3_aa: CASSDDLGTASSGNTIYF; v_call: TRBV7-9; cdr3_length: 18; clone_size: few; j_call: TRBJ1-3; d_call: TRBD1
cdr3_nt: TGCGCCAGCAGCCAAGACGCACAGGGGAACACTGAAGCTTTCTTT; cdr3_aa: CASSQDAQGNTEAFF; v_call: TRBV4-1; cdr3_length: 15; clone_size: -; j_call: TRBJ1-1; d_call: -
cdr3_nt: TGTGCCAGCAGCCAAAGCTCTCCGGGACAGGGGTATGGCTACACCTTC; cdr3_aa: CASSQSSPGQGYGYTF; v_call: TRBV14; cdr3_length: 16; clone_size: -; j_call: TRBJ1-2; d_call: TRBD1
cdr3_nt: TGTGCCAGCAGTTGGAGGGGTTACGAGCAGTACTTC; cdr3_aa: CASSWRGYEQYF; v_call: TRBV12-3/TRBV12-4; cdr3_length: 12; clone_size: -; j_call: TRBJ2-7; d_call: -
cdr3_nt: TGTGCCAGCAGTCCTCAGGGGGCGCAAGCTGAAGCTTTCTTT; cdr3_aa: CASSPQGAQAEAFF; v_call: TRBV6-5; cdr3_length: 14; clone_size: -; j_call: TRBJ1-1; d_call: TRBD1
cdr3_nt: TGTGCCAGCACCGACAGGGGAAATGGCTACACCTTC; cdr3_aa: CASTDRGNGYTF; v_call: TRBV6-5; cdr3_length: 12; clone_size: -; j_call: TRBJ1-2; d_call: TRBD1
cdr3_nt: TGTGCCAGCAGCGCTACAGGGGCCGGTGAGCAGTTCTTC; cdr3_aa: CASSATGAGEQFF; v_call: TRBV14; cdr3_length: 13; clone_size: -; j_call: TRBJ2-1; d_call: TRBD1
cdr3_nt: TGCGCCAGCAGTCAATCGTTATGGGGCCTTACCTACGAGCAGTACTTC; cdr3_aa: CASSQSLWGLTYEQYF; v_call: TRBV23-1; cdr3_length: 16; clone_size: -; j_call: TRBJ2-7; d_call: -
cdr3_nt: TGTGCCAGCAGATCCGACAGCCGCACTGAAGCTTTCTTT; cdr3_aa: CASRSDSRTEAFF; v_call: TRBV12-3/TRBV12-4; cdr3_length: 13; clone_size: -; j_call: TRBJ1-1; d_call: -
cdr3_nt: TGTGCCAGCAGCCCGGGTAGCAATCAGCCCCAGCATTTT; cdr3_aa: CASSPGSNQPQHF; v_call: TRBV9; cdr3_length: 13; clone_size: -; j_call: TRBJ1-5; d_call: -
cdr3_nt: TGTGCCAGCAGTTACTGGCCCGTTACAGGGGGGTATGGCTACACCTTC; cdr3_aa: CASSYWPVTGGYGYTF; v_call: TRBV6-5; cdr3_length: 16; clone_size: once; j_call: TRBJ1-2; d_call: TRBD1
cdr3_nt: TGTGCCAGCCGCTGGACAGGGCTCTCCTACGAGCAGTACTTC; cdr3_aa: CASRWTGLSYEQYF; v_call: TRBV6-5; cdr3_length: 14; clone_size: -; j_call: TRBJ2-7; d_call: TRBD1
cdr3_nt: TGTGCCAGCAGCCTGGCAGTCTCTGGGGCCAACGTCCTGACTTTC; cdr3_aa: CASSLAVSGANVLTF; v_call: TRBV3-1/TRBV3-2; cdr3_length: 15; clone_size: -; j_call: TRBJ2-6; d_call: -
cdr3_nt: TGTGCCAGCAGCCGATCGGGACAGGGAGGACGAGATACGCAGTATTTT; cdr3_aa: CASSRSGQGGRDTQYF; v_call: TRBV3-1/TRBV3-2; cdr3_length: 16; clone_size: few; j_call: TRBJ2-3; d_call: TRBD1
cdr3_nt: TGCGCCAGCAGCCAAGATTTGGGGGGGGGCCACACTGGGGCCAACGTCCTGACTTTC; cdr3_aa: CASSQDLGGGHTGANVLTF; v_call: TRBV4-3; cdr3_length: 19; clone_size: few; j_call: TRBJ2-6; d_call: -
cdr3_nt: TGTGCCAGCAGCTTACACGGACAGGGGGCGAGTGGCTACACCTTC; cdr3_aa: CASSLHGQGASGYTF; v_call: TRBV7-3; cdr3_length: 15; clone_size: -; j_call: TRBJ1-2; d_call: TRBD1
cdr3_nt: TGTGCCAGCCAGGCGTGGGGAGACAATGAGCAGTTCTTC; cdr3_aa: CASQAWGDNEQFF; v_call: TRBV27; cdr3_length: 13; clone_size: -; j_call: TRBJ2-1; d_call: -
cdr3_nt: TGTGCCAGCAGCTTAGGAGCCACCACCTACGAGCAGTACTTC; cdr3_aa: CASSLGATTYEQYF; v_call: TRBV7-9; cdr3_length: 14; clone_size: -; j_call: TRBJ2-7; d_call: -
cdr3_nt: TGCAGTGCTAGTAGGGACAGGGGGCCTGGAAACACCATATATTTT; cdr3_aa: CSASRDRGPGNTIYF; v_call: TRBV20-1; cdr3_length: 15; clone_size: -; j_call: TRBJ1-3; d_call: TRBD1
cdr3_nt: TGTGCCAGCAGCCTCACGGGGGGGCGAAAGGGAAACACCATATATTTT; cdr3_aa: CASSLTGGRKGNTIYF; v_call: TRBV7-9; cdr3_length: 16; clone_size: -; j_call: TRBJ1-3; d_call: -